The clone carrying this TCR beta chain was counted a few times. Its antigen is not known. This record belongs to a study of identical twins. Study-wide points: Twins showed weaker excess sharing in their beta out-of-frame sequences. Whereas memory repertoires showed no such difference, abundant cord blood beta clonotypes carried fewer insertions.

CDR3 length: 14 amino acids. V was clipped by 6 bases and J by 3 bases, with 14 bases between them. MiXCR, applied by TCRdb to the 5' RACE reads, yields one record per CDR3 protein. Among fewer than 250,000 distinct CDR3 sequences listed, 6% to 8.5% were seen once. The same sample was also studied in work on yellow fever vaccine responses in identical twins.

The receptor comes from a woman aged 18-35 years in good health. The rearrangement joins TRBV12-3 or TRBV12-4 to TRBJ1-1; TRBD1 might be the D (5 bases). The sample was CD8+ T cells sorted from blood. The CDR3, as DNA: TGTGCCAGCAGCTATTTGAGGGGCGACACTGAAGCTTTCTTT. Encoded protein: CASSYLRGDTEAFF.